A single sample gave rise to the 26 T cell receptor beta chains below, sequenced in a study of blood T cell repertoires in COVID-19 (dated by TCRdb to 2019 to 2021). To prepare the library, the immunoSEQ multiplex PCR assay was applied. TCRdb retrieved this table from immuneACCESS and kept in-frame rearrangements only. Not all clones are present; in checked studies, unresolved V genes account for under half, and no reason is known for the remainder. In all, the sample holds some 200,000 clones, and about 78% of those were seen once. The top ten clonotypes cover roughly 7.8% of the sample. The sequenced sample consisted of peripheral blood. These receptors originate from a woman between 45 and 60 years old with active or convalescent COVID-19.

The rearrangement joins TRBV30 to TRBJ2-7; the D gene is possibly TRBD2 (7 bases). The CDR3 runs to 13 residues. Trimming pared 8 bases from V and 5 bases from J, leaving 19 bases between. Germline V gives CDR1 GTSNPN, CDR2 SVGIG (reference sequence). The CDR3 loop is CAGGDTAYHEQYF. CDR3 DNA sequence: TGTGCCGGGGGGGACACAGCCTACCACGAGCAGTACTTC. The whole variable domain, remainder taken from reference TRBV30 and TRBJ2-7, is SQTIHQWPATLVQPVGSPLSLECTVEGTSNPNLYWYRQAAGRGLQLLFYSVGIGQISSEVPQNLSASRPQDRQFILSSKKLLLSDSGFYLCAGGDTAYHEQYFGPGTRLTVT.

CDR3 DNA sequence: TGTGCCAGCAGCTCTCAGGCAGGGGGAAGAAACACTGAAGCTTTCTTT. Encoded protein: CASSSQAGGRNTEAFF. The chain recombines TRBV7-2 with TRBJ1-1, with TRBD1 matching 7 bases. Germline V lookup: CDR1 SGHTA, CDR2 FQGNSA. Trimming took 4 bases from V and 2 from J; bases not matched to a gene: 10. This CDR3 is built from 16 residues. The whole variable domain, remainder taken from reference TRBV7-2 and TRBJ1-1, is GAGVSQSPSNKVTEKGKDVELRCDPISGHTALYWYRQSLGQGLEFLIYFQGNSAPDKSGLPSDRFSAERTGGSVSTLTIQRTQQEDSAVYLCASSSQAGGRNTEAFFGQGTRLTVV.

This chain connects TRBV4-1 to TRBJ2-1, with unresolved D. Germline V gene data show CDR1 as MGHRA and CDR2 as YSYEKL. This CDR3 is 12 amino acids long. Deletions cut 4 bases from V and 9 bases from J, with 10 bases between. The CDR3 DNA sequence: TGCGCCAGCAGCCCTCTGAGTGGTGAGCAGTTCTTC. Its protein product is CASSPLSGEQFF.

The table lists this clone with a count of one. V gene TRBV18 combines with J gene TRBJ2-7; D not resolved. The germline V gene has CDR1 KGHSH and CDR2 LQKENI. This CDR3 spans 15 amino acids. V gave up 2 bases and J gave up 0 bases, with 11 bases separating them. For the CDR3, the DNA is TGTGCCAGCTCACCAGGTGGCGGTACCTCCTACGAGCAGTACTTC. It translates to CASSPGGGTSYEQYF. Supplemented by reference TRBV18 and TRBJ2-7, the full variable domain reads NAGVMQNPRHLVRRRGQEARLRCSPMKGHSHVYWYRQLPEEGLKFMVYLQKENIIDESGMPKERFSAEFPKEGPSILRIQQVVRGDSAAYFCASSPGGGTSYEQYFGPGTRLTVT.

The chain employs TRBV19 and TRBJ1-2, with 7 bases fitting TRBD1. V shed 6 bases and J 4 bases; nucleotides not matched to a gene: 8. This CDR3 has 14 amino acids. Germline assignment: CDR1 LNHDA and CDR2 SQIVND (reference sequence). The CDR3 sequence: CASRPDRSSYGYTF. The CDR3 DNA sequence: TGTGCCAGTAGGCCGGACAGGTCTAGCTATGGCTACACCTTC.

The chain uses TRBV6-5 and TRBJ1-1; D ambiguous. Germline loops: CDR1 MNHEY, CDR2 SVGAGI. The V and J ends lost 6 bases and 0 bases respectively, with 14 bases between them. There are 15 residues in the CDR3. CDR3 coding DNA: TGTGCCAGCAGAACGGAGGGTAGGATGAACACTGAAGCTTTCTTT. Protein sequence: CASRTEGRMNTEAFF.

This rearrangement joins TRBV27 to TRBJ1-4; TRBD1 is a possible D gene (6 bases). Germline V lookup: CDR1 MNHEY, CDR2 SMNVEV (reference sequence). The CDR3 spans 14 residues. Trimming pared 5 bases from V and 5 bases from J, leaving 12 bases between. This CDR3 is CASSPRTANEKLFF. The CDR3 nucleotides are TGTGCCAGCAGTCCTAGGACAGCCAATGAAAAACTGTTTTTT.

The J gene is TRBJ1-6, the V gene TRBV18, with 7 bases identical to TRBD1. The germline V gene encodes CDR1 KGHSH and CDR2 LQKENI. Trimming removed 1 base from V and 7 bases from J; junction bases left unmatched: 4. CDR3 length: 15 residues. The CDR3 region is CASSPRGTANSPLHF. The CDR3 DNA reads as TGTGCCAGCTCACCACGCGGGACAGCGAATTCACCCCTCCACTTT.

This chain uses TRBV18 with TRBJ1-2, with D possibly being TRBD1 (6 bases). The CDR3 is 14 residues long. The germline V gene has CDR1 KGHSH and CDR2 LQKENI. V shed 3 bases and J shed 8 bases, with 16 bases lying between them. The CDR3 is CASSPGARELGYTF. DNA for the CDR3: TGTGCCAGCTCACCGGGGGCCAGAGAGCTCGGCTACACCTTC.

The gene calls are TRBV7-2 and TRBJ2-5, with D possibly TRBD1 on 6 matching bases. Trimming took 2 bases from V and 2 from J, leaving 12 bases between them. The CDR3 has 15 amino acids. Per germline, CDR1 SGHTA and CDR2 FQGNSA. Here the CDR3 DNA reads TGTGCCAGCAGCTTACTTCCAGGGGAGCAAGAGACCCAGTACTTC. Its translation: CASSLLPGEQETQYF.

J is TRBJ1-6 and V is TRBV6-5; TRBD1 might be the D (5 bases). The CDR3 is made up of 15 amino acids. Germline V gene lookup returns CDR1 MNHEY and CDR2 SVGAGI. V dropped 0 bases and J dropped 3 bases, with 6 bases sitting between them. The DNA of the CDR3 is TGTGCCAGCAGTTACTCGGACAACTATAATTCACCCCTCCACTTT. Translating gives CASSYSDNYNSPLHF.

This clone was recorded only once. The chain recombines TRBV6-5 with TRBJ2-1; D is undetermined. The V end lost 10 bases, the J end lost 5 bases, and 18 bases lay between the germline ends. Germline V gives CDR1 MNHEY, CDR2 SVGAGI. The CDR3 has 14 residues. This CDR3 is CATRSPRWDNEQFF. Here the CDR3 DNA reads TGTGCCACCCGCTCCCCCAGGTGGGACAATGAGCAGTTCTTC.

CDR3 nucleotide sequence: TGTGCCAGCAGCCAAGATCACCGCGGGCGGACTGAAGCTTTCTTT. As protein: CASSQDHRGRTEAFF. V is TRBV14 and J is TRBJ1-1; D is unresolved. Looked up from germline, CDR1 is SGHDN and CDR2 is FVKESK. V lost 0 bases to trimming and J lost 5 bases, with 13 bases between them. This CDR3 is 15 amino acids long.

The chain uses TRBV19 and TRBJ1-2; TRBD1 might be the D (6 bases). Germline-derived CDR1 and CDR2 are LNHDA and SQIVND (reference sequence). The ends were cut back, 5 bases at V and 4 bases at J, with 17 bases in the middle. This CDR3 is 15 amino acids long. The DNA for the CDR3 is TGTGCCAGTAGTTTACAGGGAAGGCAGCCCTATGGCTACACCTTC. It encodes CASSLQGRQPYGYTF.

This rearrangement joins TRBV5-1 to TRBJ2-7; 8 bases agree with TRBD1. The CDR3 runs 14 residues. Trimming at V came to 0 bases and at J to 1 base, leaving 0 bases not matched to a gene. The germline V gene encodes CDR1 SGHRS and CDR2 YFSETQ. CDR3 nucleotides: TGCGCCAGCAGCTTGGGACAGGGGTCCTACGAGCAGTACTTC. Translating gives CASSLGQGSYEQYF.

This clone was detected only a few times. The chain carries TRBV3-1 (or the pseudogene TRBV3-2) and TRBJ2-2; D gene ambiguous. The CDR3 is made up of 15 amino acids. Trimming took off 1 base at V and 5 bases at J, with 11 bases between the two ends. CDR1 and CDR2 from the germline V gene are LGHDT and YNNKEL (reference sequence). CDR3 bases: TGTGCCAGCAGCCAAGTTTTGGGCCAGACCGGGGAGCTGTTTTTT. It encodes CASSQVLGQTGELFF.

In DNA form, the CDR3 reads TGTGCCAGCAGCAAACTCTACCCGGACACCGGGGAGCTGTTTTTT. This gives the protein CASSKLYPDTGELFF. The rearrangement uses TRBV21-1 and TRBJ2-2; the table's TRBD2 call for D was not verified on the DNA. TRBV21-1 is annotated as a pseudogene. This CDR3 is built from 15 residues.

The chain recombines TRBV28 with TRBJ2-7, with 8 nucleotides matching TRBD2. Trimming at V came to 8 bases and at J to 7 bases, leaving 10 bases not matched to a gene. Germline CDR1 is MDHEN and CDR2 is SYDVKM. The CDR3 is 13 amino acids. The CDR3 nucleotides read TGTGCCAGCCGGTTTCTAGCGGGCAGGGAGCAGTACTTC. Its protein is CASRFLAGREQYF.

The chain combines TRBV6-5 with TRBJ2-3; D not resolved. Germline CDR1 is MNHEY and CDR2 is SVGAGI. CDR3 length equals 15 residues. V shed 9 bases and J shed 2 bases, with 18 bases lying between them. In DNA form, the CDR3 reads TGTGCCAGTGCCCCCGAGGCGCGTTTCACAGATACGCAGTATTTT. It encodes CASAPEARFTDTQYF.

The chain carries TRBV5-1 and TRBJ2-7, with D perhaps TRBD1 (5 bases). Trimming took off 4 bases at V and 4 bases at J, with 12 bases between the two ends. Germline loops: CDR1 SGHRS, CDR2 YFSETQ. The CDR3 totals 13 residues. CDR3 sequence reads: CASSNAQGYEQYF. In DNA form, the CDR3 reads TGCGCCAGCAGCAACGCGCAGGGTTACGAGCAGTACTTC.

V is TRBV7-2 and J is TRBJ2-5; 14 bases fit TRBD2. The ends lost 1 base at V and 5 bases at J; junction bases unmatched: 6. Germline V gene data show CDR1 as SGHTA and CDR2 as FQGNSA. The CDR3 extends over 17 amino acids. The CDR3 sequence: CASSLGTSGGKVETQYF. Written as DNA, the CDR3 is TGTGCCAGCAGCTTAGGGACTAGCGGGGGGAAGGTGGAGACCCAGTACTTC.

For the CDR3, the DNA is TGTGCCACCAGCAGAGCCGGCAGGGGCTTTAACTATGGCTACACCTTC. It codes for CATSRAGRGFNYGYTF. The rearrangement links TRBV15 to TRBJ1-2; TRBD1 is a possible D gene (6 bases). The V end was cut by 1 base, the J end by 1 base, with 13 bases between. The V gene's germline CDR1 is LNHNV and CDR2 YYDKDF (reference sequence). The CDR3 runs 16 residues.

V usage is TRBV15 and J usage is TRBJ1-2, with D possibly matching TRBD1 (6 bases). The CDR3 length is 15 residues. Germline V gives CDR1 LNHNV, CDR2 YYDKDF (reference sequence). V was shortened by 0 bases and J by 8 bases, with 16 bases between the two germline ends. CDR3 sequence: CATSRDLQGDGGYTF. CDR3 bases: TGTGCCACCAGCAGAGATTTACAGGGTGATGGGGGCTACACCTTC.

The chain employs TRBV3-1 (or the pseudogene TRBV3-2) and TRBJ1-2, with D possibly being TRBD1 (6 bases). The CDR3 extends over 12 amino acids. Germline-derived CDR1 and CDR2 are LGHDT and YNNKEL (reference sequence). Trimming removed 9 bases from V and 8 bases from J, with 16 bases in between. CDR3 in amino acids: CASPRGGLGYTF. DNA for the CDR3: TGTGCCAGTCCAAGGGGGGGTTTAGGCTACACCTTC.

The chain uses TRBV28 and TRBJ1-1; D is uncertain. Germline lookup yields CDR1 MDHEN and CDR2 SYDVKM. V was pared by 5 bases and J by 5 bases, with 18 bases between. The CDR3 is made up of 15 amino acids. The CDR3 sequence: CASSPPRGLVTEAFF. In nucleotides, the CDR3 is TGTGCCAGCAGTCCGCCCCGGGGTTTGGTAACTGAAGCTTTCTTT.

The V gene is TRBV7-9, the J gene TRBJ2-7; no definite D call. There are 14 residues in the CDR3. Trimming left V 0 bases short and J 4 bases short, with 10 bases between. Germline V gene data show CDR1 as SEHNR and CDR2 as FQNEAQ (reference sequence). This CDR3 is CASSLASGGYEQYF. The CDR3, as DNA: TGTGCCAGCAGCTTAGCGTCTGGCGGTTACGAGCAGTACTTC.